Following are 17 T cell receptor beta chains from one sample sequenced in a study of radiation and T cells in renal cell carcinoma. Produced via immunoSEQ multiplex PCR; TCRdb's table is partial and in-frame only. The sample lists around 130,000 clones, around 89% seen once, with 5% to 6% in the top ten. Time point given: blood 2 weeks post-SBRT. The sample's treatment: 15 Gy SBRT to primary tumor, nephrectomy 4 weeks later. Material: blood, obtained from a patient whose treatment included radiotherapy and nephrectomy. All receptors derive from a woman between 70 and 85 years old with renal cell carcinoma.

This chain joins TRBV7-8 and TRBJ1-3, with unresolved D. With 3 bases removed from V and 0 bases from J, the gap between germline ends came to 9 bases. Germline V CDR1 and CDR2: SGHVS, FQNEAQ. This CDR3 spans 15 amino acids. For the CDR3, the DNA is TGTGCCAGCAGCTTCTACGGTGTCTCTGGAAACACCATATATTTT. Encoded protein: CASSFYGVSGNTIYF.

This clone was detected a few times. The chain links TRBV11-3 to TRBJ1-5, with TRBD1 identical over 7 bases. V dropped 1 base and J dropped 8; count of bases not matched to a gene: 2. From germline, CDR1 is SGHNT and CDR2 YENEEA. This CDR3 comprises 13 residues. CDR3 bases: TGTGCCAGCAGCTTAGGACAGGGCGAGCCCCAGCATTTT. This translates into CASSLGQGEPQHF.

This CDR3 is CASSDRVKTQYF. As DNA, the CDR3 is TGTGCCAGCAGTGACAGGGTGAAGACCCAGTACTTC. V gene TRBV6-5 combines with J gene TRBJ2-5, with 7 bases matching TRBD1. CDR3 length: 12 amino acids. V was clipped by 5 bases and J by 6 bases; unmatched bases: 3. CDR1 is MNHEY, CDR2 SVGAGI, per germline.

The chain recombines TRBV6-5 with TRBJ1-1, with TRBD1 as a possible D gene (5 bases). Germline-derived CDR1 and CDR2 are MNHEY and SVGAGI. This CDR3 has 14 residues. The V and J ends lost 0 bases and 6 bases respectively, with 11 bases between them. CDR3 coding DNA: TGTGCCAGCAGTTACTCGAGTTGGGGGGCTGAAGCTTTCTTT. Its translation is CASSYSSWGAEAFF.

The chain joins TRBV9 to TRBJ2-5, with 11 bases that match TRBD1. This CDR3 is 17 amino acids long. V dropped 0 bases and J dropped 5; count of bases not matched to a gene: 9. Germline CDR1 is SGDLS and CDR2 is YYNGEE. In DNA, the CDR3 is TGTGCCAGCAGCGTAGCTATAGGGGACAGGGGGGATGAGACCCAGTACTTC. Amino acids: CASSVAIGDRGDETQYF.

This clone was seen a single time. V is TRBV30 and J is TRBJ2-2, with TRBD2 as a possible D gene (5 bases). CDR3 size: 15 residues. V was clipped by 3 bases and J by 6 bases, with 17 bases between them. The germline V gene has CDR1 GTSNPN and CDR2 SVGIG (reference sequence). In DNA form, the CDR3 reads TGTGCCTGGAGGACGGACTCTGGGATCGCCGGGGAGCTGTTTTTT. Translated: CAWRTDSGIAGELFF.

In its sample, this clone was seen once. V and J are TRBV14 and TRBJ2-3; 10 positions agree with TRBD2. The CDR3 has 16 residues. Unmatched junction bases numbered 8, after V lost 4 bases and J lost 4 bases. Germline V gene data show CDR1 as SGHDN and CDR2 as FVKESK. CDR3: CASSLQRGGLADTQYF. The CDR3, as DNA: TGTGCCAGCAGCCTACAGCGGGGGGGTCTTGCAGATACGCAGTATTTT. The whole variable domain, remainder taken from reference TRBV14 and TRBJ2-3, is EAGVTQFPSHSVIEKGQTVTLRCDPISGHDNLYWYRRVMGKEIKFLLHFVKESKQDESGMPNNRFLAERTGGTYSTLKVQPAELEDSGVYFCASSLQRGGLADTQYFGPGTRLTVL.

Here the CDR3 DNA reads TGTGCCAGCAGTCGGGACAGGGACACTGAAGCTTTCTTT. Translation gives CASSRDRDTEAFF. The chain links TRBV7-3 to TRBJ1-1; TRBD1 aligns across 9 bases. The CDR3 length is 13 residues. V lost 6 bases and J lost 3; bases outside the gene matches: 2. CDR1 SGHTA and CDR2 FQGTGA come from the germline V gene.

V and J are TRBV19 and TRBJ2-7; a possible D gene is TRBD1 (6 bases). V lost 0 bases to trimming and J lost 3 bases, with 12 bases between them. Per germline, CDR1 LNHDA and CDR2 SQIVND (reference sequence). There are 15 residues in the CDR3. Here the CDR3 DNA reads TGTGCCAGTAGTATAGATACAGGGAGCCTCTACGAGCAGTACTTC. Protein: CASSIDTGSLYEQYF.

This chain links TRBV20-1 with TRBJ2-5; D might be TRBD2 (5 bases). Germline CDR1 and CDR2: DFQATT and SNEGSKA (reference sequence). V lost 7 bases to trimming and J lost 4 bases, with 10 bases between them. The CDR3 is 11 residues long. This CDR3 reads CSGSSGETQYF. DNA for the CDR3: TGCAGTGGCTCCAGCGGAGAGACCCAGTACTTC.

The J gene is TRBJ2-2, the V gene TRBV18; D remains unclear. CDR1 and CDR2 (germline): KGHSH, LQKENI. This CDR3 contains 15 residues. V dropped 3 bases and J dropped 5 bases, with 13 bases sitting between them. In nucleotides, the CDR3 is TGTGCCAGCTCACCGGTGGGAAGTACAACCGGGGAGCTGTTTTTT. Protein: CASSPVGSTTGELFF.

The chain couples TRBV7-9 to TRBJ2-2, with D hard to call. This CDR3 has 15 residues. Germline lookup yields CDR1 SEHNR and CDR2 FQNEAQ (reference sequence). The V gene lost 2 bases and the J gene lost 2 bases, with 9 bases spanning the gap. The CDR3: CASSLSSLNTGELFF. The DNA for the CDR3 is TGTGCCAGCAGCTTATCCAGTCTTAACACCGGGGAGCTGTTTTTT.

The chain uses TRBV10-3 and TRBJ2-5, with D tentatively TRBD1 (6 bases). The CDR3 is made up of 13 amino acids. V gave up 6 bases and J gave up 2 bases, with 10 bases separating them. Germline-derived CDR1 and CDR2 are ENHRY and SYGVKD. The CDR3 spells CAIRGAAQETQYF. The CDR3 coding sequence is TGTGCCATCAGGGGGGCAGCACAAGAGACCCAGTACTTC.

J is TRBJ1-1 and V is TRBV19, with a possible D match to TRBD1 (5 bases). The CDR3 covers 13 residues. V shed 6 bases and J shed 2 bases, with 10 bases lying between them. Germline V gives CDR1 LNHDA, CDR2 SQIVND (reference sequence). This CDR3 reads CASRPDSNTEAFF. CDR3 coding DNA: TGTGCCAGTAGACCAGACAGTAACACTGAAGCTTTCTTT.

The chain carries TRBV9 and TRBJ1-6; 9 bases line up with TRBD1. After removal of 4 bases from V and 4 bases from J, the junction contained 6 bases not matched to a gene. Germline V gene sequence: CDR1 SGDLS, CDR2 YYNGEE. The CDR3 is 16 residues long. This chain's CDR3 is CASSPGQGPYNSPLHF. The CDR3 nucleotides are TGTGCCAGCAGCCCCGGACAGGGGCCGTATAATTCACCCCTCCACTTT.

Only one count was recorded for this clone. CDR3 residues: CASSRAGRKSYEQYF. In DNA, the CDR3 is TGTGCCAGTAGTAGAGCAGGGAGGAAATCCTACGAGCAGTACTTC. The chain couples TRBV19 to TRBJ2-7, with TRBD2 as a possible D gene (6 bases). V lost 4 bases and J lost 1, with 14 bases in between. This CDR3 region has 15 residues. From germline, CDR1 is LNHDA and CDR2 SQIVND (reference sequence).

This clone was counted only a few times. The rearrangement joins TRBV2 to TRBJ2-1, with D perhaps matching TRBD2 (5 bases). The CDR3 runs to 14 residues. Germline loops: CDR1 SNHLY, CDR2 FYNNEI. Trimming stripped 4 bases from V and 8 bases from J, with 15 bases between. The CDR3 spells CASSAGLAPYEQFF. The CDR3 nucleotides are TGTGCCAGCAGTGCCGGGCTAGCCCCCTATGAGCAGTTCTTC.